This passage covers 28 T cell receptor beta chains from one sample sequenced in a study of OX40 agonist ivuxolimab in advanced cancers. The library came from the immunoSEQ multiplex PCR assay. Drawn from immuneACCESS, this table holds only the in-frame rearrangements with V and J called that TCRdb kept. Clones are partly lost; checked studies trace under half to an unresolved V gene and leave the rest unexplained. In this sample the table shows around 26,000 clones, 70% to 90% of which occur a single time. The top ten constitute around 24% of the sample. The sample here was CD4+ or CD8+ T cells sorted from blood, taken in a trial of the OX40 agonist ivuxolimab. The receptor set was obtained from an adult with an advanced solid tumor such as melanoma, head and neck, liver or kidney cancer.

This clone appeared once. The chain has TRBV19 and TRBJ1-5; D gene ambiguous. CDR3 length: 15 amino acids. V was shortened by 7 bases and J by 0 bases, with 13 bases between the two germline ends. Germline V gives CDR1 LNHDA, CDR2 SQIVND (reference sequence). The CDR3: CASNPKINSNQPQHF. The CDR3 bases are TGTGCCAGTAACCCCAAGATTAATAGCAATCAGCCCCAGCATTTT.

The V and J genes are TRBV7-9 and TRBJ2-7, with a weak D call TRBD1 (7 bases). Germline V gene data show CDR1 as SEHNR and CDR2 as FQNEAQ (reference sequence). Trimming took 1 base from V and 5 from J, leaving 21 bases between them. The CDR3 contains 17 residues. The CDR3 reads CASSLGSGRGAFDEQYF. CDR3 DNA: TGTGCCAGCAGCTTAGGGAGCGGCAGGGGGGCGTTCGACGAGCAGTACTTC.

The table lists this clone with a few counts. The gene calls are TRBV4-2 and TRBJ2-5, with D hard to call. V was shortened by 8 bases and J by 1 base, with 11 bases between the two germline ends. Germline CDR1 reads LGHNA; CDR2 reads YNFKEQ. There are 13 residues in the CDR3. In DNA, the CDR3 is TGTGCCAGCGGTGCCAGGCTCCAAGAGACCCAGTACTTC. Translating gives CASGARLQETQYF.

This chain joins TRBV4-3 and TRBJ2-1, with TRBD1 matching 9 bases. Per germline, CDR1 LGHNA and CDR2 YSLEER. V trimming: 1 base; J trimming: 8 bases; junction bases outside the gene matches: 9. CDR3 length: 16 amino acids. In nucleotides, the CDR3 is TGCGCCAGCAGCCAAGCTGGGACAGGGATAGGCGATGAGCAGTTCTTC. Translating gives CASSQAGTGIGDEQFF.

The V call is TRBV5-6, the J call TRBJ1-1; TRBD1 matches 7 bases. Germline V gene sequence: CDR1 SGHDT, CDR2 YYEEEE. The CDR3 is 13 amino acids. With 2 bases clipped from V and 3 bases from J, the junction kept 1 base outside the gene matches. The CDR3 sequence: CASSFGTDTEAFF. CDR3 bases: TGTGCCAGCAGCTTTGGGACAGACACTGAAGCTTTCTTT. Full variable domain (remainder filled in from reference TRBV5-6 and TRBJ1-1): DAGVTQSPTHLIKTRGQQVTLRCSPKSGHDTVSWYQQALGQGPQFIFQYYEEEERQRGNFPDRFSGHQFPNYSSELNVNALLLGDSALYLCASSFGTDTEAFFGQGTRLTVV.

V is TRBV25-1 and J is TRBJ2-7, with D unresolved. This CDR3 comprises 11 residues. Trimming removed 6 bases at V and 6 bases at J, with 9 bases between. The germline V gene encodes CDR1 MGHDK and CDR2 SYGVNS. CDR3 sequence reads: CASSFSSEQYF. The CDR3 coding sequence is TGTGCCAGCAGCTTCAGCTCCGAGCAGTACTTC.

The chain recombines TRBV28 with TRBJ1-6, with D perhaps matching TRBD1 (6 bases). V gave up 4 bases and J gave up 6 bases, with 10 bases separating them. CDR1 and CDR2 (germline): MDHEN, SYDVKM. The CDR3 loop spans 14 amino acids. CDR3 sequence: CASSYDRINSPLHF. Written as DNA, the CDR3 is TGTGCCAGCAGTTACGACAGGATTAATTCACCCCTCCACTTT.

This chain uses TRBV27 with TRBJ1-5; D is unresolved. CDR1 is MNHEY and CDR2 is SMNVEV in the germline V gene (reference sequence). The germline V and J ends were trimmed by 2 bases and 0 bases, with 2 bases remaining between them. This CDR3 has 13 amino acids. The chain's CDR3 is CASSLISNQPQHF. Here the CDR3 DNA reads TGTGCCAGCAGTTTAATTAGCAATCAGCCCCAGCATTTT.

CDR3 protein: CASSGTLRQGGYGYTF. As DNA, the CDR3 is TGTGCCAGCAGCGGAACTTTGAGGCAGGGTGGCTATGGCTACACCTTC. The chain employs TRBV9 and TRBJ1-2; possibly TRBD1 for D (5 bases). There are 16 residues in the CDR3. The V gene's germline CDR1 is SGDLS and CDR2 YYNGEE. V lost 3 bases and J 4 bases, leaving 19 bases between the germline ends.

The genes are TRBV6-1 and TRBJ2-2; 7 positions agree with TRBD2. The CDR3 totals 15 residues. V lost 3 bases to trimming and J lost 6 bases; unmatched junction nucleotides: 7. CDR1 is MNHNS and CDR2 is SASEGT in the germline V gene. The CDR3 region is CASSEIGLVSGELFF. DNA for the CDR3: TGTGCCAGCAGTGAGATAGGACTAGTGTCCGGGGAGCTGTTTTTT.

The V and J genes are TRBV4-1 and TRBJ2-7; D call uncertain. This CDR3 comprises 11 residues. Trimming removed 5 bases at V and 6 bases at J, with 8 bases between. Per the germline V gene, CDR1 is MGHRA and CDR2 is YSYEKL. The CDR3 loop reads CASSTRTEQYF. DNA of the CDR3: TGCGCCAGCAGCACTCGTACCGAGCAGTACTTC.

The chain recombines TRBV19 with TRBJ2-2; D gene uncertain. The CDR3 extends over 13 amino acids. Germline CDR1 LNHDA, CDR2 SQIVND (reference sequence). V lost 4 bases, J lost 1 base, and 4 bases lay in between. The CDR3 bases are TGTGCCAGTAGTAGTAGGAACACCGGGGAGCTGTTTTTT. Its protein is CASSSRNTGELFF.

The gene calls are TRBV9 and TRBJ2-3, with 8 bases identical to TRBD1. CDR1 and CDR2 from the germline V gene are SGDLS and YYNGEE. This CDR3 is built from 17 residues. Trimming took 3 bases from V and 2 from J; bases not matched to a gene: 11. CDR3 in amino acids: CASSDPQGARDTDTQYF. CDR3 nucleotides: TGTGCCAGCAGCGACCCGCAGGGGGCCAGGGACACAGATACGCAGTATTTT.

The J gene is TRBJ1-1, the V gene TRBV28; 11 bases line up with TRBD1. The junction had 7 bases not matched to a gene; V was cut back by 6 bases and J by 1 base. Germline assignment: CDR1 MDHEN and CDR2 SYDVKM. The CDR3 contains 16 residues. This CDR3 is CASRPGTGGGNTEAFF. The CDR3 DNA reads as TGTGCCAGCAGGCCGGGGACAGGGGGGGGGAACACTGAAGCTTTCTTT. Combining the CDR3 with reference TRBV28 and TRBJ1-1 gives the whole variable domain DVKVTQSSRYLVKRTGEKVFLECVQDMDHENMFWYRQDPGLGLRLIYFSYDVKMKEKGDIPEGYSVSREKKERFSLILESASTNQTSMYLCASRPGTGGGNTEAFFGQGTRLTVV.

The chain joins TRBV6-5 to TRBJ2-7, with TRBD2 identical over 8 bases. The CDR3 totals 14 residues. CDR1 is MNHEY and CDR2 is SVGAGI in the germline V gene. Losses at the gene ends were 8 bases for V and 3 bases for J; bases not matched to a gene: 9. This CDR3 is CASQSGGTHYEQYF. For the CDR3, the DNA is TGTGCCAGCCAAAGCGGGGGTACTCACTACGAGCAGTACTTC.

The chain couples TRBV5-4 to TRBJ1-1; D is ambiguous. The CDR3 has 11 residues. V gave up 2 bases and J gave up 7 bases, with 6 bases separating them. From germline, CDR1 is SGHNT and CDR2 YYREEE (reference sequence). In DNA form, the CDR3 reads TGTGCCAGCAGCTTTTACGGTGAAGCTTTCTTT. This gives the protein CASSFYGEAFF. The full variable domain, in which reference TRBV5-4 and TRBJ1-1 provide the parts outside the CDR3, is ETGVTQSPTHLIKTRGQQVTLRCSSQSGHNTVSWYQQALGQGPQFIFQYYREEENGRGNFPPRFSGLQFPNYSSELNVNALELDDSALYLCASSFYGEAFFGQGTRLTVV.

This CDR3 is CASSVGGLEYLETQYF. The CDR3 DNA is TGTGCCAGCAGCGTAGGCGGACTAGAATATTTGGAGACCCAGTACTTC. The chain couples TRBV9 to TRBJ2-5, with 7 bases aligning to TRBD2. The CDR3 has 16 residues. Germline loops: CDR1 SGDLS, CDR2 YYNGEE. The V gene end was trimmed by 0 bases and the J gene end by 5 bases; junction bases not matched to a gene: 10. The entire variable domain, with the rest obtained from reference TRBV9 and TRBJ2-5, is as follows: DSGVTQTPKHLITATGQRVTLRCSPRSGDLSVYWYQQSLDQGLQFLIQYYNGEERAKGNILERFSAQQFPDLHSELNLSSLELGDSALYFCASSVGGLEYLETQYFGPGTRLLVL.

V is TRBV5-5 and J is TRBJ1-2, with 7 bases aligning to TRBD1. The V gene's germline CDR1 is SGHKS and CDR2 YYEKEE (reference sequence). Trimming took 3 bases from V and 0 from J; bases not matched to a gene: 5. The CDR3 is made up of 15 amino acids. In DNA, the CDR3 is TGTGCCAGCAGCTGGGGGACAGATTCTAACTATGGCTACACCTTC. This sequence encodes CASSWGTDSNYGYTF.

J is TRBJ1-6 and V is TRBV21-1. TRBV21-1 is a pseudogene locus. CDR3 length: 15 amino acids. This CDR3 is CASSKAERHKATLHF. The CDR3 coding sequence is TGTGCCAGCAGCAAAGCCGAAAGGCATAAAGCGACCCTCCACTTT.

The chain couples TRBV2 to TRBJ2-5; a weak D match, TRBD1 (6 bases). CDR3 length: 13 amino acids. Germline V gene data show CDR1 as SNHLY and CDR2 as FYNNEI. The V and J ends lost 4 bases and 5 bases respectively, with 11 bases between them. The CDR3 is CASSVGARETQYF. The DNA for the CDR3 is TGTGCCAGCAGTGTGGGGGCGCGGGAGACCCAGTACTTC.

The rearrangement uses TRBV28 and TRBJ2-5; no firm D call. Germline CDR1 and CDR2: MDHEN and SYDVKM. Trimming cost V 2 bases and J 5 bases, with 15 bases left between them. This CDR3 has 15 residues. The CDR3 bases are TGTGCCAGCAGTTTAATCCCGGGTTTAGGGGAGACCCAGTACTTC. Amino acids: CASSLIPGLGETQYF.

This chain links TRBV7-9 with TRBJ2-1; TRBD2 might be the D (5 bases). There are 15 residues in the CDR3. CDR1 is SEHNR, CDR2 FQNEAQ, per germline (reference sequence). V was shortened by 7 bases and J by 0 bases, with 13 bases between the two germline ends. CDR3 bases: TGTGCCAGCAAGGGATCGGGGAGCTCCTACAATGAGCAGTTCTTC. Translation: CASKGSGSSYNEQFF.

The rearrangement joins TRBV5-4 to TRBJ1-4, with no clear D. V lost 0 bases and J 0 bases, leaving 6 bases between the germline ends. Germline V gives CDR1 SGHNT, CDR2 YYREEE (reference sequence). This CDR3 contains 15 residues. The CDR3 protein is CASSLGFATNEKLFF. Here the CDR3 DNA reads TGTGCCAGCAGCTTGGGGTTTGCAACTAATGAAAAACTGTTTTTT.

The chain has TRBV4-1 and TRBJ2-1; tentatively, D is TRBD2 (5 bases). The V end was cut by 1 base, the J end by 8 bases, with 12 bases between. CDR3 size: 14 residues. Looked up from germline, CDR1 is MGHRA and CDR2 is YSYEKL. Here the CDR3 reads CASSQGPHSDEQFF. The CDR3 DNA sequence: TGCGCCAGCAGCCAAGGTCCACATAGCGATGAGCAGTTCTTC.

The V gene is TRBV6-4, the J gene TRBJ1-1, with D perhaps TRBD1 (5 bases). V lost 3 bases to trimming and J lost 1 base, with 12 bases between them. Germline V lookup: CDR1 MRHNA, CDR2 SNTAGT. CDR3 length equals 15 residues. The CDR3 bases are TGTGCCAGCAGTGAGGGGACGGGGGGGAACACTGAAGCTTTCTTT. This gives the protein CASSEGTGGNTEAFF.

In its sample, this clone ranks as large. The J gene is TRBJ1-1, the V gene TRBV2; D might be TRBD1 (6 bases). The CDR3 is 15 residues long. Trimming left V 6 bases short and J 7 bases short, with 21 bases between. Germline V gives CDR1 SNHLY, CDR2 FYNNEI. This CDR3 is CASRAGQGRFDEAFF. Here the CDR3 DNA reads TGTGCCAGCAGGGCTGGGCAGGGGCGTTTTGATGAAGCTTTCTTT.

This clone has just one count. The V call is TRBV29-1, the J call TRBJ1-2; D is unclear. This CDR3 region has 13 residues. V lost 3 bases and J 1 base, leaving 9 bases between the germline ends. Germline V gene sequence: CDR1 SQVTM, CDR2 ANQGSEA. CDR3 sequence (DNA): TGCAGCGTTGACCTCGGGTATAACTATGGCTACACCTTC. This encodes CSVDLGYNYGYTF.

The chain recombines TRBV11-2 with TRBJ1-1; D gene ambiguous. CDR3 length equals 12 residues. V was pared by 2 bases and J by 2 bases, with 3 bases between. CDR1 is SGHAT and CDR2 is FQNNGV in the germline V gene. The CDR3 DNA reads as TGTGCCAGCAGCTTATTCAACACTGAAGCTTTCTTT. Amino acid sequence: CASSLFNTEAFF.